This T cell receptor (beta chain) derives from a study of PD-1 blockade in classical Hodgkin lymphoma. Across the whole study: Intravenous infusions of nivolumab 3 mg/kg reached patients every 2 weeks.

The patients all showed relapse after autologous stem cell transplantation, while their brentuximab vedotin exposure varied. The method was immunoSEQ multiplex PCR; TCRdb's version includes in-frame clones alone and lacks a portion of them. The profile shows roughly 140,000 clones, 78% of them singletons. In germline, CDR1 is MNHNY, CDR2 SVGAGI (reference sequence). CDR3 size: 14 residues. V dropped 1 base and J dropped 0 bases, with 4 bases sitting between them. Source: peripheral blood mononuclear cells (PBMCs), taken before the second cycle of nivolumab. The TCR was taken from a human donor with classical Hodgkin lymphoma. The V and J genes are TRBV6-6 and TRBJ1-5; D is unresolved. The CDR3 is CASSYLASNQPQHF. Here the CDR3 DNA reads TGTGCCAGCAGTTACTTGGCTAGCAATCAGCCCCAGCATTTT.